Presented here are 12 T cell receptor beta chains from one specimen sequenced in a study of Graves' ophthalmopathy and Graves' hyperthyroidism. Researchers took RNA transcripts and amplified TCR beta CDR3 regions from them. HTBI-primed first-round RT-PCR preceded second-round multiplex PCR. TCRdb re-called the multiplex PCR reads with MiXCR, one entry per CDR3 protein. There are around 470,000 distinct CDR3 sequences in the sample; approximately 15% occur only once, and about 9.4% lies in the top ten. Sequencing was performed on blood. These receptors all stem from a woman in her 30s with Graves' ophthalmopathy.

Only a few counts were recorded for this clonotype. The genes are TRBV28 and TRBJ2-3, with TRBD1 as a possible D gene (6 bases). The CDR3 sequence is 16 residues long. The germline CDR1 and CDR2 sequences are MDHEN and SYDVKM. The V end was cut by 4 bases, the J end by 2 bases, with 16 bases between. For the CDR3, the DNA is TGTGCCAGCAGTTACCTGGACAGTGTGGACACAGATACGCAGTATTTT. Protein: CASSYLDSVDTDTQYF.

This clonotype was counted at least ten times. The rearrangement links TRBV27 to TRBJ1-2; TRBD1 is a possible D gene (5 bases). CDR1 MNHEY and CDR2 SMNVEV come from the germline V gene (reference sequence). The CDR3 is 14 amino acids. Trimming pared 4 bases from V and 4 bases from J, leaving 13 bases between. The CDR3 DNA reads as TGTGCCAGCAGTTCCCAGGGTAGGAGCTATGGCTACACCTTC. This sequence encodes CASSSQGRSYGYTF.

Of note for this clonotype: One junction end does not reproduce the germline sequence, and a read error may be involved. The CDR3 protein is CSARFLDRSSYNEKFF. The CDR3 nucleotides read TGCAGTGCTAGATTCTTAGACCGAAGCTCCTACAATGAGAAGTTCTTC. The chain couples TRBV20-1 to TRBJ2-1; D unclear. The CDR3 has 16 amino acids. The germline gives CDR1 DFQATT, CDR2 SNEGSKA (reference sequence).

This clonotype was counted between two and nine times. J is TRBJ2-2 and V is TRBV6-5; D is perhaps TRBD2 (6 bases). The germline V gene encodes CDR1 MNHEY and CDR2 SVGAGI. The length of the CDR3 is 16 residues. V was pared by 4 bases and J by 4 bases, with 16 bases between. CDR3 loop: CASSWAPGLITGELFF. The CDR3 DNA reads as TGTGCCAGCAGTTGGGCCCCGGGACTGATCACCGGGGAGCTGTTTTTT.

This clonotype was counted many times. The rearrangement uses TRBV11-1 and TRBJ2-7; no clear D gene. The CDR3 consists of 11 residues. V dropped 5 bases and J dropped 6 bases, with 8 bases sitting between them. Germline V gene data show CDR1 as SGHAT and CDR2 as FQDESV (reference sequence). DNA of the CDR3: TGTGCCAGCAGCATCCCTGGCGAGCAGTACTTC. This sequence encodes CASSIPGEQYF.

Many counts were recorded for this clonotype. The genes are TRBV12-3 or TRBV12-4 and TRBJ2-3; perhaps TRBD1 as D (5 bases). The CDR3 runs 15 residues. Trimming left V 2 bases short and J 0 bases short, with 9 bases between. This chain's CDR3 is CASSLRQTSTDTQYF. DNA for the CDR3: TGTGCCAGCAGTTTACGACAGACAAGCACAGATACGCAGTATTTT.

CDR3: CASRFGDLADTQYF. The CDR3 coding sequence is TGCGCCAGCAGATTCGGAGATCTTGCAGATACGCAGTATTTT. The chain employs TRBV5-1 and TRBJ2-3; D is unclear. The V and J ends lost 5 bases and 4 bases respectively, with 14 bases between them. The CDR3 extends over 14 amino acids. Germline V CDR1 and CDR2: SGHRS, YFSETQ.

This clonotype was counted many times. The chain couples TRBV6-5 to TRBJ2-3; D might be TRBD2 (5 bases). Trimming cost V 5 bases and J 6 bases, with 9 bases left between them. CDR1 is MNHEY and CDR2 is SVGAGI in the germline V gene. This CDR3 spans 12 amino acids. The CDR3 DNA follows: TGTGCCAGCAGTCGATCGGGGGATACGCAGTATTTT. Translated, it gives CASSRSGDTQYF.

Turning to this clonotype: A much more abundant neighbour one base away suggests this may be a read error. The V and J genes are TRBV11-3 and TRBJ1-1; D might be TRBD1 (6 bases). There are 15 residues in the CDR3. The germline CDR1 and CDR2 sequences are SGHNT and YENEEA. The V and J ends lost 5 bases and 2 bases respectively, with 15 bases between them. The DNA of the CDR3 is TGTGCCAGCAGCCCTCGGACAGACTCTAACACTGAAGCTTTCTTT. This sequence encodes CASSPRTDSNTEAFF.

This clonotype has at least ten counts. This chain connects TRBV28 to TRBJ2-5; a weak D match, TRBD2 (6 bases). From germline, CDR1 is MDHEN and CDR2 SYDVKM. This CDR3 contains 14 residues. V shed 6 bases and J shed 1 base, with 12 bases lying between them. The CDR3 region is CASSYSGVQETQYF. In DNA form, the CDR3 reads TGTGCCAGCAGCTATAGCGGCGTCCAAGAGACCCAGTACTTC. Complete variable domain (other parts from reference TRBV28 and TRBJ2-5): DVKVTQSSRYLVKRTGEKVFLECVQDMDHENMFWYRQDPGLGLRLIYFSYDVKMKEKGDIPEGYSVSREKKERFSLILESASTNQTSMYLCASSYSGVQETQYFGPGTRLLVL.

This clonotype was detected ten times or more. This chain links TRBV15 with TRBJ1-2; TRBD1 aligns across 11 bases. Germline V gene data show CDR1 as LNHNV and CDR2 as YYDKDF (reference sequence). V dropped 4 bases and J dropped 7; count of bases not matched to a gene: 5. This CDR3 region has 14 residues. The CDR3 region has the DNA TGTGCCACCAGCACGGGGGACAGGGGGGCTGGCTACACCTTC. Residues: CATSTGDRGAGYTF.

Ten or more counts support this clonotype. In DNA form, the CDR3 reads TGTGCCAGCAGTGGGGACAGTTCCTACGAGCAGTACTTC. It yields the protein CASSGDSSYEQYF. The chain is built from TRBV6-1 and TRBJ2-7; 7 bases fit TRBD1. The germline CDR1 and CDR2 sequences are MNHNS and SASEGT. This CDR3 has 13 residues. The V and J ends lost 4 bases and 1 base, in that order; junction bases with no gene match: 1.